The 28 T cell receptor beta chains below come from one sample, sequenced in a study of regulatory T cells in long-lasting Graves disease. Sequencing libraries for TCR beta were prepared with iRepertoire HTBI primers and Arm-PCR of CDR3 regions. Each CDR3 protein is one row after TCRdb ran MiXCR on the multiplex PCR reads. Here the sample spans more than 300,000 distinct CDR3 sequences, 15% to 18% being singletons. As to time point: newly diagnosed GD, antithyroid drugs for less than 3 months. PBMC RNA served as the TCR library source. Sequenced material: peripheral blood mononuclear cells (PBMCs), taken at new diagnosis, from a patient treated with antithyroid drugs. Receptor source: a female donor with Graves disease.

Comments on this clonotype: Since a far larger clone is one base different, this is likely a read error. This chain uses TRBV28 with TRBJ2-1; D tentatively fits TRBD1 or TRBD2 (5 bases each). Germline assignment: CDR1 MDHEN and CDR2 SYDVKM. This CDR3 has 14 amino acids. Trimming took off 4 bases at V and 10 bases at J, with 17 bases between the two ends. The CDR3, as DNA: TGTGCCAGCAGTTCCGCAGGGAGTACACGCGAGCAGTTCTTC. This gives the protein CASSSAGSTREQFF.

This clonotype has a count of ten or more. V usage is TRBV10-3 and J usage is TRBJ2-5; 8 bases line up with TRBD2. The CDR3 is 12 amino acids. V lost 7 bases and J lost 5; bases outside the gene matches: 3. Germline lookup yields CDR1 ENHRY and CDR2 SYGVKD. DNA for the CDR3: TGTGCCATCACCAGCGGGGGCGAGACCCAGTACTTC. Residues: CAITSGGETQYF.

This clonotype was found many times. The CDR3 coding sequence is TGTGCCAGCAGCCCCAGGAGGGTTGGGATTAGCTCCTACAATGAGCAGTTCTTC. This encodes CASSPRRVGISSYNEQFF. V is TRBV7-8 and J is TRBJ2-1, with D possibly TRBD2 on 6 matching bases. V was shortened by 5 bases and J by 0 bases, with 20 bases between the two germline ends. From germline, CDR1 is SGHVS and CDR2 FQNEAQ. The CDR3 spans 18 residues.

This clonotype has at least ten counts. The CDR3 region is CASSQGRTGYNQPQHF. In DNA form, the CDR3 reads TGTGCCAGCAGCCAAGGGAGGACAGGCTACAATCAGCCCCAGCATTTT. The chain carries TRBV3-1 and TRBJ1-5; 7 bases map to TRBD1. CDR3 length equals 16 residues. The V segment lost 1 base and the J segment 3 bases; nucleotides outside the gene matches: 6. Germline V CDR1 and CDR2: LGHDT, YNNKEL (reference sequence).

This clonotype was seen many times. The chain joins TRBV28 to TRBJ1-2, with 8 bases fitting TRBD1. V gave up 5 bases and J gave up 7 bases; unmatched junction bases: 12. The germline V gene has CDR1 MDHEN and CDR2 SYDVKM. The CDR3 runs to 15 residues. The CDR3 sequence is CASSTNRGIHRGYTF. CDR3 nucleotide sequence: TGTGCCAGCAGTACCAACAGGGGGATCCACCGTGGCTACACCTTC.

This clonotype was picked up many times. This chain uses TRBV5-1 with TRBJ1-3; D gene ambiguous. This CDR3 is built from 14 residues. The germline gives CDR1 SGHRS, CDR2 YFSETQ. Between the trimmed V and J ends, which lost 2 bases and 8 bases, there was a span of 14 bases. The CDR3 DNA is TGCGCCAGCAGCTTTGGATCCCACGGGGACACCATATATTTT. It codes for CASSFGSHGDTIYF.

This clonotype has a count of ten or more. The chain uses TRBV5-5 and TRBJ2-7; the D call may be TRBD1 or TRBD2 (5 bases each). Germline CDR1 and CDR2: SGHKS and YYEKEE (reference sequence). The CDR3 totals 15 residues. The germline V and J ends were trimmed by 0 bases and 1 base, with 11 bases remaining between them. This CDR3 is CASSLVRDVSYEQYF. The CDR3 DNA sequence: TGTGCCAGCAGCTTGGTCAGGGACGTTTCCTACGAGCAGTACTTC.

This clonotype was seen at least ten times. This chain connects TRBV7-3 to TRBJ2-5; the D is unclear. Germline V lookup: CDR1 SGHTA, CDR2 FQGTGA. Trimming cost V 6 bases and J 5 bases, with 7 bases left between them. The CDR3 contains 11 residues. This CDR3 is CASRPTETQYF. In DNA form, the CDR3 reads TGTGCCAGCAGGCCTACTGAGACCCAGTACTTC.

A few counts support this clonotype. The V and J genes are TRBV13 and TRBJ1-2, with TRBD1 matching 9 bases. The germline V gene encodes CDR1 PRHDT and CDR2 FYEKMQ (reference sequence). The CDR3 sequence is 15 residues long. V shed 5 bases and J 4 bases; nucleotides not matched to a gene: 8. In DNA form, the CDR3 reads TGTGCCAGCAGCCGAAACAGGGGGCGGCCCTATGGCTACACCTTC. Encoded protein: CASSRNRGRPYGYTF.

On this clonotype: A much larger clone is a single base away; this may be a read error. The CDR3 ends on some other residue instead of the conserved phenylalanine or tryptophan, so this is likely a read error. The V and J genes are TRBV3-1 and TRBJ2-3; D is perhaps TRBD1 or TRBD2 (7 bases each). Trimming cost V 0 bases and J 1 base, with 23 bases left between them. The CDR3 is 20 amino acids. Germline assignment: CDR1 LGHDT and CDR2 YNNKEL (reference sequence). The CDR3 nucleotides read TGTGCCAGCAGCCAAGAAGGGGGCTGGCGGGGGAATTGCCGCACAGATACGCAGTATCTT. Its translation: CASSQEGGWRGNCRTDTQYL.

This clonotype was counted ten times or more. The rearrangement links TRBV12-3 or TRBV12-4 to TRBJ2-5; D call uncertain. This CDR3 is 16 amino acids long. V was cut by 2 bases and J by 2 bases, with 15 bases left in between. This CDR3 is CASSLSYAFGQETQYF. The CDR3 DNA reads TGTGCCAGCAGTTTAAGCTACGCCTTTGGGCAAGAGACCCAGTACTTC.

The V call is TRBV6-5, the J call TRBJ2-1; 7 bases agree with TRBD2. This CDR3 contains 16 residues. Trimming removed 0 bases from V and 2 bases from J; junction bases left unmatched: 4. The germline V gene encodes CDR1 MNHEY and CDR2 SVGAGI. CDR3 sequence: CASSYSDRGAYNEQFF. DNA for the CDR3: TGTGCCAGCAGTTACTCGGACCGGGGGGCCTACAATGAGCAGTTCTTC.

In its sample, this clonotype was seen many times. The chain combines TRBV12-3 or TRBV12-4 with TRBJ2-2; a possible D gene is TRBD1 (5 bases). Trimming shortened V by 6 bases and J by 6 bases, and 17 bases separated the two germline ends. The CDR3 is 15 amino acids. The CDR3 sequence is CASRPTDLGSGELFF. The CDR3 nucleotides are TGTGCCAGCAGGCCGACAGATCTCGGGTCCGGGGAGCTGTTTTTT.

This clonotype has at least ten counts. This rearrangement joins TRBV3-1 to TRBJ2-7; D may be TRBD2 (6 bases). Germline V CDR1 and CDR2: LGHDT, YNNKEL (reference sequence). V was trimmed by 1 base and J by 5 bases, leaving 15 bases between them. CDR3 length: 15 amino acids. CDR3 region: CASSQGSSVHHEQYF. In DNA, the CDR3 is TGTGCCAGCAGCCAAGGTTCTAGCGTTCACCACGAGCAGTACTTC.

The J gene is TRBJ2-7, the V gene TRBV30; D gene uncertain. The CDR3 extends over 14 amino acids. Trimming removed 0 bases from V and 9 bases from J, with 18 bases in between. Germline assignment: CDR1 GTSNPN and CDR2 SVGIG (reference sequence). The CDR3 is CAWSVRTDPLGQYF. CDR3 bases: TGTGCCTGGAGTGTTCGTACAGACCCTTTAGGGCAGTACTTC.

This clonotype was seen repeatedly, ten times or more. The rearrangement uses TRBV29-1 and TRBJ2-7; TRBD1 agrees at 9 bases. The CDR3 consists of 15 residues. The junction had 10 bases not matched to a gene; V was cut back by 3 bases and J by 4 bases. Germline assignment: CDR1 SQVTM and CDR2 ANQGSEA. CDR3 protein: CSVDRATGGGYEQYF. CDR3 sequence (DNA): TGCAGCGTTGACCGCGCGACAGGGGGGGGATACGAGCAGTACTTC.

This clonotype was seen ten or more times. The V call is TRBV19, the J call TRBJ1-1, with D possibly being TRBD1 (6 bases). The length of the CDR3 is 13 residues. The germline V gene encodes CDR1 LNHDA and CDR2 SQIVND (reference sequence). The V end lost 4 bases, the J end lost 8 bases, and 14 bases lay between the germline ends. CDR3 sequence (DNA): TGTGCCAGTAGTACGCAGGGGCGTTTGGAAGCTTTCTTT. Translating gives CASSTQGRLEAFF.

This clonotype was counted many times. CDR3 bases: TGCAGCGTTACAACGGAGACCCAGTACTTC. Amino acid sequence: CSVTTETQYF. The gene calls are TRBV29-1 and TRBJ2-5; D not certain. This CDR3 contains 10 residues. Germline CDR1 and CDR2: SQVTM and ANQGSEA. V was trimmed by 5 bases and J by 5 bases, leaving 6 bases between them.

This clonotype has more than one count but fewer than ten. One end of the junction fails to match germline, which may point to a read error. The J gene is TRBJ1-2, the V gene TRBV6-2 or TRBV6-3; 11 nucleotides match TRBD1. This CDR3 region has 16 residues. Germline V CDR1 and CDR2: MNHEY, SVGEGT. The CDR3 DNA sequence: TGTGCCAGCAGTTACTCCGGGACAGGGGGACTGCGGGGCTGCACCTTC. This sequence encodes CASSYSGTGGLRGCTF.

This clonotype was detected many times. The V and J genes are TRBV7-9 and TRBJ1-4; 7 nucleotides match TRBD1. Germline CDR1 is SEHNR and CDR2 is FQNEAQ (reference sequence). The CDR3 runs 14 residues. With 5 bases clipped from V and 8 bases from J, the junction kept 8 bases outside the gene matches. Here the CDR3 DNA reads TGTGCCAGCAGCCCTTCGGGACAGTGGGAAAAACTGTTTTTT. Translated: CASSPSGQWEKLFF.

This clonotype was counted at least ten times. This chain uses TRBV7-3 with TRBJ2-5, with TRBD1 matching over 7 bases. CDR1 and CDR2 from the germline V gene are SGHTA and FQGTGA. After removal of 2 bases from V and 2 bases from J, the junction contained 5 bases not matched to a gene. The CDR3 is made up of 15 amino acids. CDR3 DNA sequence: TGTGCCAGCAGCTTACGAGGGGGCGCGCAAGAGACCCAGTACTTC. This codes for CASSLRGGAQETQYF.

This clonotype was recorded many times. This CDR3 reads CSALISNTGELFF. In DNA, the CDR3 is TGCAGTGCTCTGATTTCGAACACCGGGGAGCTGTTTTTT. The rearrangement links TRBV20-1 to TRBJ2-2; D gene uncertain. CDR3 length: 13 residues. V gave up 5 bases and J gave up 0 bases, with 7 bases separating them. Germline values: CDR1 DFQATT, CDR2 SNEGSKA (reference sequence).

This clonotype appeared many times. This rearrangement joins TRBV6-4 to TRBJ1-1; D uncertain. The CDR3 covers 15 residues. V lost 0 bases and J lost 4, with 12 bases in between. CDR1 is MRHNA and CDR2 is SNTAGT in the germline V gene. The CDR3 reads CASSDSWGGGTEAFF. In nucleotides, the CDR3 is TGTGCCAGCAGTGACTCATGGGGAGGTGGCACTGAAGCTTTCTTT.

In this sample, this clonotype turned up many times. The chain carries TRBV7-9 and TRBJ2-3; D gene ambiguous. This CDR3 is built from 13 residues. CDR1 and CDR2 from the germline V gene are SEHNR and FQNEAQ (reference sequence). V was trimmed by 6 bases and J by 2 bases, leaving 9 bases between them. In DNA, the CDR3 is TGTGCCAGCAGAGACTGGGCCACAGATACGCAGTATTTT. Translated, it gives CASRDWATDTQYF.

The rearrangement links TRBV10-3 to TRBJ1-6; D call uncertain. The CDR3 extends over 16 amino acids. Germline assignment: CDR1 ENHRY and CDR2 SYGVKD. The V end was cut by 6 bases, the J end by 0 bases, with 12 bases between. The CDR3 is CAISEGLSSYNSPLHF. The CDR3 DNA reads TGTGCCATCAGCGAAGGACTGAGCTCCTATAATTCACCCCTCCACTTT.

This clonotype was counted at least ten times. V gene TRBV9 combines with J gene TRBJ2-2; D is unclear. The germline CDR1 and CDR2 sequences are SGDLS and YYNGEE. V was shortened by 4 bases and J by 6 bases, with 19 bases between the two germline ends. There are 16 residues in the CDR3. Here the CDR3 reads CASSISLERVAGELFF. The CDR3 DNA reads as TGTGCCAGCAGCATCTCCCTGGAACGGGTCGCCGGGGAGCTGTTTTTT.

This clonotype came up many times. The chain is built from TRBV4-1 and TRBJ1-1; 9 nucleotides align to TRBD1. Germline CDR1 MGHRA, CDR2 YSYEKL. CDR3 length equals 18 residues. The V segment lost 2 bases and the J segment 5 bases; nucleotides outside the gene matches: 15. CDR3 sequence (DNA): TGCGCCAGCAGCCAATTCCCACAGGGGGCTTGGGCGATTACTGAAGCTTTCTTT. Its translation: CASSQFPQGAWAITEAFF.

This clonotype was counted at least ten times. V and J are TRBV7-3 and TRBJ2-1; 10 bases match TRBD1. This CDR3 has 16 residues. Germline loops: CDR1 SGHTA, CDR2 FQGTGA. V lost 2 bases and J lost 6; bases outside the gene matches: 7. CDR3 nucleotide sequence: TGTGCCAGCAGCTTACGTGGGGGGACAGGGGCCAATGAGCAGTTCTTC. Protein sequence: CASSLRGGTGANEQFF.